This T cell receptor (beta chain) was profiled in a study of T cells in Graves' hyperthyroidism and ophthalmopathy. CDR1 SGHAT and CDR2 FQNNGV come from the germline V gene. The CDR3 consists of 18 residues. Trimming removed 5 bases from V and 4 bases from J, with 24 bases in between. This clonotype came up many times. Amplification yielded TCR beta CDR3 regions, with RNA transcripts as the source. During a first-round RT-PCR of the TCR CDR3, the HTBI primer set was used. TCRdb called the multiplex PCR reads again in MiXCR, with one record for every CDR3 protein. The sample has fewer than 250,000 distinct CDR3 sequences, approximately 23% seen once.

Material: blood. The chain is built from TRBV11-2 and TRBJ1-3, with unresolved D. The sequence derives from a woman aged 40 to 50 with Graves' ophthalmopathy. DNA for the CDR3: TGTGCCAGCAGCCTAGTAGGGTTCGGACCTCTGAGAGGAAACACCATATATTTT. Protein sequence: CASSLVGFGPLRGNTIYF.